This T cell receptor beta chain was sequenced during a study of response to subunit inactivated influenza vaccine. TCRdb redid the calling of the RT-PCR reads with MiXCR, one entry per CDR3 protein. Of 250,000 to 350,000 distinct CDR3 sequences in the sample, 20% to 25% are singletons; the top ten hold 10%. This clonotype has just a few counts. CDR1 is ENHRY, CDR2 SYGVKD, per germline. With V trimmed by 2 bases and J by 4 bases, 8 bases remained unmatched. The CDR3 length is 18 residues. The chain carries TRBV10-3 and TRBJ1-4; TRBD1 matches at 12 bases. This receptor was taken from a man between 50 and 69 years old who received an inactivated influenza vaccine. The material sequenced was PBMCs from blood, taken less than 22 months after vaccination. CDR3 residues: CAISEAPGQGAINEKLFF. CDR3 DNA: TGTGCCATCAGTGAGGCCCCGGGACAGGGGGCGATTAATGAAAAACTGTTTTTT.